These 17 T cell receptor beta chains originate from one sample sequenced in a study of CD8 T cells in ankylosing spondylitis. TCRdb reprocessed the 5' RACE reads via MiXCR and lists one record per CDR3 protein. Of approximately 200,000 distinct CDR3 sequences listed, roughly 13% were seen once; the top ten hold 16%. The sample was blood, either unsorted or a sorted T cell fraction (not recorded which). The receptor source for this set is a male donor with ankylosing spondylitis or in good health (not recorded which).

The chain has TRBV10-3 and TRBJ2-7; 15 bases are a match to TRBD2. Trimming removed 3 bases from V and 4 bases from J; junction bases left unmatched: 7. The CDR3 consists of 17 residues. Germline lookup yields CDR1 ENHRY and CDR2 SYGVKD. The CDR3 DNA reads TGTGCCATCAGTGATGCGGGACTAGCGGGAGGATTTTACGAGCAGTACTTC. Residues: CAISDAGLAGGFYEQYF.

This CDR3 is CASSVGASREGPLNIQYF. The CDR3 DNA is TGTGCCAGCAGCGTAGGGGCCTCACGGGAGGGCCCCTTAAACATTCAGTACTTC. V gene TRBV9 combines with J gene TRBJ2-4; 8 bases align to TRBD2. The CDR3 loop spans 18 amino acids. Trimming removed 0 bases from V and 6 bases from J; junction bases left unmatched: 14. CDR1 and CDR2 (germline): SGDLS, YYNGEE.

V gene TRBV5-5 combines with J gene TRBJ2-1; 11 nucleotides agree with TRBD2. Unmatched junction bases numbered 4, after V lost 1 base and J lost 10 bases. The germline V gene has CDR1 SGHKS and CDR2 YYEKEE (reference sequence). The CDR3 totals 14 residues. CDR3 amino acids: CASSLLAGGSEQFF. The CDR3 DNA is TGTGCCAGCAGCTTGCTAGCGGGGGGCTCAGAGCAGTTCTTC.

This chain's CDR3 is CASRSSGPYSLDTDTQYF. In nucleotides, the CDR3 is TGTGCCAGCAGGAGTAGCGGTCCGTACTCTCTAGACACAGATACGCAGTATTTT. This chain uses TRBV11-1 with TRBJ2-3, with a possible D match to TRBD2 (6 bases). This CDR3 spans 18 amino acids. V lost 6 bases and J lost 2, with 24 bases in between. Germline assignment: CDR1 SGHAT and CDR2 FQDESV (reference sequence).

This clonotype was seen many times. The V and J genes are TRBV10-3 and TRBJ2-7, with D uncertain. Germline assignment: CDR1 ENHRY and CDR2 SYGVKD. V was cut by 2 bases and J by 4 bases, with 3 bases left in between. The CDR3 totals 11 residues. The CDR3 region has the DNA TGTGCCATCAGTGAGGGGTACGAGCAGTACTTC. It is translated as CAISEGYEQYF.

This clonotype was seen just once. This sequence joins TRBV15 and TRBJ2-5; D uncertain. V was clipped by 0 bases and J by 1 base, with 9 bases between them. The germline V gene encodes CDR1 LNHNV and CDR2 YYDKDF (reference sequence). There are 15 residues in the CDR3. CDR3 DNA sequence: TGTGCCACCAGCAGAGAACGGATTATCCAAGAGACCCAGTACTTC. It encodes CATSRERIIQETQYF. The full variable domain, its missing parts supplied by reference TRBV15 and TRBJ2-5, is DAMVIQNPRYQVTQFGKPVTLSCSQTLNHNVMYWYQQKSSQAPKLLFHYYDKDFNNEADTPDNFQSRRPNTSFCFLDIRSPGLGDTAMYLCATSRERIIQETQYFGPGTRLLVL.

This clonotype was seen more than once but under ten times. This chain uses TRBV10-2 with TRBJ2-5, with 9 bases lining up with TRBD1. Germline CDR1 reads WSHSY; CDR2 reads SAAADI. Losses at the gene ends were 0 bases for V and 2 bases for J; bases not matched to a gene: 7. This CDR3 spans 17 amino acids. The CDR3 DNA reads TGCGCCAGCAGTGAGTCCGGGACAGGGCTGGGGCAAGAGACCCAGTACTTC. Translating gives CASSESGTGLGQETQYF.

This clonotype was counted many times. The genes are TRBV12-3 or TRBV12-4 and TRBJ2-2; D may be TRBD2 (6 bases). Deletions cut 9 bases from V and 1 base from J, with 9 bases between. The CDR3 is 13 amino acids. CDR3 loop: CASSGENTGELFF. In DNA, the CDR3 is TGTGCCAGTTCGGGGGAGAACACCGGGGAGCTGTTTTTT.

This sequence joins TRBV15 and TRBJ2-7, with 11 bases that match TRBD1. Germline V gene sequence: CDR1 LNHNV, CDR2 YYDKDF (reference sequence). The ends lost 1 base at V and 0 bases at J; junction bases unmatched: 2. There are 16 residues in the CDR3. The CDR3 region is CATSRVGTGGSYEQYF. DNA for the CDR3: TGTGCCACCAGCAGAGTCGGGACAGGGGGCTCCTACGAGCAGTACTTC.

The rearrangement joins TRBV27 to TRBJ2-7, with 7 positions matching TRBD1. This CDR3 has 14 residues. CDR1 and CDR2 from the germline V gene are MNHEY and SMNVEV (reference sequence). With V trimmed by 1 base and J by 3 bases, 3 bases remained unmatched. As DNA, the CDR3 is TGTGCCAGCAGTTTATTCTCAGGGGGCTACGAGCAGTACTTC. The encoded protein is CASSLFSGGYEQYF.

The V gene is TRBV20-1, the J gene TRBJ2-1, with 14 bases that match TRBD2. V was clipped by 5 bases and J by 0 bases; unmatched bases: 12. The length of the CDR3 is 19 residues. Per the germline V gene, CDR1 is DFQATT and CDR2 is SNEGSKA (reference sequence). The CDR3 protein is CSAPVRTSGRMSSYNEQFF. For the CDR3, the DNA is TGCAGTGCTCCGGTTAGGACTAGCGGGAGGATGAGCTCCTACAATGAGCAGTTCTTC.

The rearrangement uses TRBV3-1 and TRBJ1-2, with 8 bases fitting TRBD1. The CDR3 has 15 residues. Germline CDR1 is LGHDT and CDR2 is YNNKEL (reference sequence). V lost 5 bases, J lost 8 bases, and 13 bases stayed unmatched. The CDR3 DNA sequence: TGTGCCAGCAGCGATGATTGGGAAACAGGGGGAGGCTACACCTTC. It specifies CASSDDWETGGGYTF.

This clonotype was seen a few times. V gene TRBV20-1 combines with J gene TRBJ2-1; D might be TRBD1 (9 bases). V gave up 5 bases and J gave up 8 bases, with 22 bases separating them. CDR3 size: 15 residues. Germline CDR1 is DFQATT and CDR2 is SNEGSKA (reference sequence). The CDR3 sequence: CSAPRGGTGRDEQFF. The CDR3 DNA reads TGCAGTGCTCCCCGGGGGGGGACAGGGAGGGATGAGCAGTTCTTC.

This clonotype was seen a handful of times. The V call is TRBV5-1, the J call TRBJ1-2; D perhaps matches TRBD1 (5 bases). CDR1 and CDR2 from the germline V gene are SGHRS and YFSETQ. V lost 4 bases and J 4 bases, leaving 20 bases between the germline ends. The CDR3 covers 16 residues. The DNA for the CDR3 is TGCGCCAGCAGCGCCTATTATACCGGGACGGCCTATGGCTACACCTTC. Translating gives CASSAYYTGTAYGYTF.

V usage is TRBV6-2 or TRBV6-3 and J usage is TRBJ2-7; 11 bases agree with TRBD2. V lost 6 bases to trimming and J lost 0 bases; unmatched junction nucleotides: 16. Germline lookup yields CDR1 MNHEY and CDR2 SVGEGT. There are 19 residues in the CDR3. The CDR3 loop reads CASSPGPLWTSGYSYEQYF. The DNA of the CDR3 is TGTGCCAGCAGCCCTGGCCCCCTGTGGACTAGCGGGTACTCCTACGAGCAGTACTTC.

Ten or more counts support this clonotype. The chain has TRBV6-5 and TRBJ2-4; D possibly matches TRBD1 or TRBD2 (6 bases each). This CDR3 region has 16 residues. Germline-derived CDR1 and CDR2 are MNHEY and SVGAGI. The V and J ends lost 4 bases and 0 bases respectively, with 13 bases between them. CDR3 nucleotide sequence: TGTGCCAGCAGTTCGGGGGCCCTCCTAGCCAAAAACATTCAGTACTTC. Protein: CASSSGALLAKNIQYF.

This clonotype showed up many times. The genes are TRBV12-5 and TRBJ1-2; D is uncertain. V was cut by 1 base and J by 8 bases, with 11 bases left in between. CDR1 and CDR2 from the germline V gene are LGHNT and FRNRAP. The CDR3 runs to 13 residues. The CDR3 DNA reads as TGTGCTAGTGGTTTGGAGGGCCCCCGGGGCTACACCTTC. It is translated as CASGLEGPRGYTF. The full variable domain, in which reference TRBV12-5 and TRBJ1-2 provide the parts outside the CDR3, is DARVTQTPRHKVTEMGQEVTMRCQPILGHNTVFWYRQTMMQGLELLAYFRNRAPLDDSGMPKDRFSAEMPDATLATLKIQPSEPRDSAVYFCASGLEGPRGYTFGSGTRLTVV.